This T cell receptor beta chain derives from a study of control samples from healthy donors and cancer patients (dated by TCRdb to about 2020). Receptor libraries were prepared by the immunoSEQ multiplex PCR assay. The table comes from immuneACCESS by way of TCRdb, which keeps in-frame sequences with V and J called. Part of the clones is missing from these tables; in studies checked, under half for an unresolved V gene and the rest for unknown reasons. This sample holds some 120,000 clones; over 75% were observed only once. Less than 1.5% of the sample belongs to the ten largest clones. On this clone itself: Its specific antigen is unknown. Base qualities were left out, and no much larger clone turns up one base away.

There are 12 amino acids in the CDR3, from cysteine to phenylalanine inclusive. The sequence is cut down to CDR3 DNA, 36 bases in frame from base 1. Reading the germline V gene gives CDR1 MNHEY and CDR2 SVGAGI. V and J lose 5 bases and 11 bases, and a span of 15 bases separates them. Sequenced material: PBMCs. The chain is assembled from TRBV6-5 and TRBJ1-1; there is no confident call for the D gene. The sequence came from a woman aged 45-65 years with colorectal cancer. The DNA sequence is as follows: TGTGCCAGCAGTCGGGATCGGGCCGCGGCTTTCTTT. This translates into CASSRDRAAAFF.